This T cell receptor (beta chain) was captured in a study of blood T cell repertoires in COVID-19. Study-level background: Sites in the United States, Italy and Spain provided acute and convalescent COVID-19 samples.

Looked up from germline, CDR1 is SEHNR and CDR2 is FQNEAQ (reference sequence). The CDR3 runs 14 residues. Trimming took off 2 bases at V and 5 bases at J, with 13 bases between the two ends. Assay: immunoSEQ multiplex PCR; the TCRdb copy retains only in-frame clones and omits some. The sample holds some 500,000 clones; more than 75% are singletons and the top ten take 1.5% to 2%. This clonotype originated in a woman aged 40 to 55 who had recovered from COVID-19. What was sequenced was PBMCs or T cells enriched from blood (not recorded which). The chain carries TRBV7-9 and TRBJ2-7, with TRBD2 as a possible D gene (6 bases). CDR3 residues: CASSLLRDSDEQYF. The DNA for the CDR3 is TGTGCCAGCAGCTTACTGCGGGATAGCGACGAGCAGTACTTC.